A single sample gave rise to the 5 T cell receptor beta chains below, sequenced in a study of blood T cell repertoires in COVID-19. Here immunoSEQ multiplex PCR was the method, and the copy in TCRdb shows in-frame clones only, minus some. The sample has about 69,000 clones, 75% to 80% seen once. The specimen sequenced was peripheral blood. These receptors were taken from a human donor in a cohort sampled during active COVID-19.

This clone showed up just a few times. In DNA form, the CDR3 reads TGTGCCAGTAGTCCGCTCGACAGGGGTAGCAATCAGCCCCAGCATTTT. This codes for CASSPLDRGSNQPQHF. The chain combines TRBV19 with TRBJ1-5; 8 nucleotides agree with TRBD1. CDR1 LNHDA and CDR2 SQIVND come from the germline V gene (reference sequence). This CDR3 region has 16 residues. V lost 5 bases, J lost 0 bases, and 6 bases stayed unmatched.

This rearrangement joins TRBV15 to TRBJ2-7; D might be TRBD2 (5 bases). The CDR3 sequence is 14 residues long. Germline V gene sequence: CDR1 LNHNV, CDR2 YYDKDF (reference sequence). Trimming removed 1 base from V and 2 bases from J, with 9 bases in between. The CDR3 nucleotides read TGTGCCACCAGCAGAGTTTCCGGGACCTACGAGCAGTACTTC. It codes for CATSRVSGTYEQYF.

The chain recombines TRBV10-1 with TRBJ2-5; no definite D call. Trimming removed 2 bases at V and 5 bases at J, with 9 bases between. The CDR3 sequence is 13 residues long. The germline gives CDR1 WNHNN, CDR2 SYGVQD (reference sequence). In nucleotides, the CDR3 is TGCGCCAGCAGTGAGGGGCTGTGGGAGACCCAGTACTTC. This codes for CASSEGLWETQYF.

The gene calls are TRBV28 and TRBJ2-1; TRBD2 is a possible D gene (6 bases). V lost 6 bases to trimming and J lost 4 bases, with 28 bases between them. This CDR3 region has 19 residues. Per germline, CDR1 MDHEN and CDR2 SYDVKM. The CDR3 spells CASSHTPSAGTGLYNEQFF. The CDR3 coding sequence is TGTGCCAGCAGCCATACCCCATCGGCGGGAACCGGACTGTACAATGAGCAGTTCTTC.

The V gene is TRBV7-9, the J gene TRBJ2-7; 10 bases line up with TRBD2. J was trimmed by 0 bases and V by 5 bases; bases with no gene match: 7. CDR1 is SEHNR and CDR2 is FQNEAQ in the germline V gene (reference sequence). This CDR3 contains 16 residues. The CDR3 here is CASSVRLAGSSYEQYF. CDR3 DNA: TGTGCCAGCAGCGTACGACTAGCGGGCAGCTCCTACGAGCAGTACTTC.